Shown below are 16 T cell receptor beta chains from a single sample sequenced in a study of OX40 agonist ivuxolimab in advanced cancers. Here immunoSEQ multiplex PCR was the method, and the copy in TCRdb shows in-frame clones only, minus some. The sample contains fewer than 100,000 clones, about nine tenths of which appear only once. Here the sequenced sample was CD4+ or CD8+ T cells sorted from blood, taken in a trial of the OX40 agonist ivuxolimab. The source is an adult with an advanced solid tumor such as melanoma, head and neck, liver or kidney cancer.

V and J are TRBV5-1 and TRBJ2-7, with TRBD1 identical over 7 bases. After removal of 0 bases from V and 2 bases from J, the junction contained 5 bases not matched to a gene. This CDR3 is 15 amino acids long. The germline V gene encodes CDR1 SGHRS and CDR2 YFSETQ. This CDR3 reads CASSLGWTGAYEQYF. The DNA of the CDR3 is TGCGCCAGCAGCTTGGGATGGACAGGAGCCTACGAGCAGTACTTC.

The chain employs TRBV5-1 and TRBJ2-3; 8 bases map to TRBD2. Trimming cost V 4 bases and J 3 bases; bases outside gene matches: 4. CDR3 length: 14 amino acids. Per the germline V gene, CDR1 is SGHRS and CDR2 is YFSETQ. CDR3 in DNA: TGCGCCAGCAGCACAGGGACTAGTACAGATACGCAGTATTTT. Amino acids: CASSTGTSTDTQYF.

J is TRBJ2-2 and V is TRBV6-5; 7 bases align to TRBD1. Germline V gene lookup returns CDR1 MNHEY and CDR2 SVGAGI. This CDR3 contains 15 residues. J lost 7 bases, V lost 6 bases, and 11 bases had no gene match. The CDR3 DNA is TGTGCCAGCAGCTCGCTAGGGGGCCGGAGCGGGGAGCTGTTTTTT. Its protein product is CASSSLGGRSGELFF.

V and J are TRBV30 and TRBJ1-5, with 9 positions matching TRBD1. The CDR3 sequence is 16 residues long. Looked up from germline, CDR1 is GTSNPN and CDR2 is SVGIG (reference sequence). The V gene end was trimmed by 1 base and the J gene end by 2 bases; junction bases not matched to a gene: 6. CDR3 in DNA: TGTGCCTGGAGTGGTGGGACAGGGACGGGCAATCAGCCCCAGCATTTT. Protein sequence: CAWSGGTGTGNQPQHF. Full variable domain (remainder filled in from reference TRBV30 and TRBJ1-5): SQTIHQWPATLVQPVGSPLSLECTVEGTSNPNLYWYRQAAGRGLQLLFYSVGIGQISSEVPQNLSASRPQDRQFILSSKKLLLSDSGFYLCAWSGGTGTGNQPQHFGDGTRLSIL.

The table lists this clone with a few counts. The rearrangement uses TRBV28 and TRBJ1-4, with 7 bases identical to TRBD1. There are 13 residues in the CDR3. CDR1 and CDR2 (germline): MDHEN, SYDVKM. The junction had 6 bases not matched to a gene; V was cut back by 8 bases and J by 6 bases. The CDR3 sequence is CASLRGGDEKLFF. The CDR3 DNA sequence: TGTGCCAGCCTCAGGGGGGGGGATGAAAAACTGTTTTTT.

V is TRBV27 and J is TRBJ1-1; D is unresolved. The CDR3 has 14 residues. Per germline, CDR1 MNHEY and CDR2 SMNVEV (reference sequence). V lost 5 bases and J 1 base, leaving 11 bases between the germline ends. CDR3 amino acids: CASSRTFENTEAFF. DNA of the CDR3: TGTGCCAGCAGTCGGACTTTCGAGAACACTGAAGCTTTCTTT.

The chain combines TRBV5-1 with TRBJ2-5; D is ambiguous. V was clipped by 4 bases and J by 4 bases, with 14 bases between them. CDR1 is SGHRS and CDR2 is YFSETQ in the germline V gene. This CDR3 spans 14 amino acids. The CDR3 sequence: CASSPPEAGETQYF. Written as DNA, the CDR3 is TGCGCCAGCAGCCCCCCTGAAGCAGGAGAGACCCAGTACTTC.

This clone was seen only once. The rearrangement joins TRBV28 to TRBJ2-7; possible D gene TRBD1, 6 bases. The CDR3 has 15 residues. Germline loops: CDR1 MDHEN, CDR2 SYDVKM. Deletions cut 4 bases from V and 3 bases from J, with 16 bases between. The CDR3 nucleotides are TGTGCCAGCAGTTCTCCAACAGGGAGATACTACGAGCAGTACTTC. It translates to CASSSPTGRYYEQYF.

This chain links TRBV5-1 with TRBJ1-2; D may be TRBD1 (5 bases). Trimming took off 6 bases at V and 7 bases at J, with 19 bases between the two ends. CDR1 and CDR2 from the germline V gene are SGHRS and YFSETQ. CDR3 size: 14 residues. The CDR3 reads CASTIEGPHLGYTF. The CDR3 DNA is TGCGCCAGCACCATTGAGGGACCGCACCTTGGCTACACCTTC.

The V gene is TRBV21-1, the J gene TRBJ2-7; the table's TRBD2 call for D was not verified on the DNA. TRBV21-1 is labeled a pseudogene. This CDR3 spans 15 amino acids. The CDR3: CASSKALAGVGEQYF. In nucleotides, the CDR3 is TGTGCCAGCAGCAAAGCACTAGCGGGAGTAGGCGAGCAGTACTTC.

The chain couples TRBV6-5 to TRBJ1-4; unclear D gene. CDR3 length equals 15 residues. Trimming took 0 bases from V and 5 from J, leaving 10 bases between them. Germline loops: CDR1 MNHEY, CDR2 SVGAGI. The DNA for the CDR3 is TGTGCCAGCAGTTACTCGAACCGGCCAAATGAAAAACTGTTTTTT. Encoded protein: CASSYSNRPNEKLFF.

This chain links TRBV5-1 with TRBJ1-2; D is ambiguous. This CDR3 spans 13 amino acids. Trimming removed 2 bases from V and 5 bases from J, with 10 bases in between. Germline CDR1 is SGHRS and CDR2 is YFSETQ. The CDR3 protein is CASSFGASYGYTF. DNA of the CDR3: TGCGCCAGCAGCTTTGGTGCCTCTTATGGCTACACCTTC.

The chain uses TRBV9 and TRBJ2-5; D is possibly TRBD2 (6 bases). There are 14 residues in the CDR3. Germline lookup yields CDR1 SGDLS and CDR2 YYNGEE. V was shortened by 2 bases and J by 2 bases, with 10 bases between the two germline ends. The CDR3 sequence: CASSVGGIQETQYF. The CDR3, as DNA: TGTGCCAGCAGCGTTGGGGGGATACAAGAGACCCAGTACTTC. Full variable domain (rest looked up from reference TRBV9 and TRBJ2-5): DSGVTQTPKHLITATGQRVTLRCSPRSGDLSVYWYQQSLDQGLQFLIQYYNGEERAKGNILERFSAQQFPDLHSELNLSSLELGDSALYFCASSVGGIQETQYFGPGTRLLVL.

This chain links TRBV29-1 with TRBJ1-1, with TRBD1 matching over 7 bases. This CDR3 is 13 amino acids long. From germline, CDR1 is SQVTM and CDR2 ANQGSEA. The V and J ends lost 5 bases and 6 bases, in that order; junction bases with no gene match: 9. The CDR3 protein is CSVSFRGIAEAFF. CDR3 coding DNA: TGCAGCGTTTCTTTCAGGGGGATCGCTGAAGCTTTCTTT.

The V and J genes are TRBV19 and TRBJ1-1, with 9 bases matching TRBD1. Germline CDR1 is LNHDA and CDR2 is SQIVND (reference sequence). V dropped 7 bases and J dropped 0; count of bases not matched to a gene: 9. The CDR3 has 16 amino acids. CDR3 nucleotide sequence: TGTGCCAGTATCCGAGGACAGGGGCTAATGAACACTGAAGCTTTCTTT. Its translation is CASIRGQGLMNTEAFF.

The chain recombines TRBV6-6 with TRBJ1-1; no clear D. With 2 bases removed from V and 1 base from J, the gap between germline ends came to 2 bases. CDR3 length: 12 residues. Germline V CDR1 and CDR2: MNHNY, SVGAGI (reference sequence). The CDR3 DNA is TGTGCCAGCAGTTACCGGAACACTGAAGCTTTCTTT. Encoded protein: CASSYRNTEAFF.